The T cell receptor beta chain described here comes from a study of shared clonotypes between healthy human individuals. On the study more broadly: There were three CD4 naive, three CD4 memory, two CD8 naive and one CD8 memory plates per donor.

Germline V gives CDR1 MGHRA, CDR2 YSYEKL. This CDR3 has 16 residues. Trimming at V came to 0 bases and at J to 5 bases, leaving 9 bases not matched to a gene. TCRdb's table, derived via immunoSEQ multiplex PCR, lists solely in-frame clones and lacks some. The sample comprises some 2,000,000 clones, more than 90% of which are singletons, and approximately 0.13% rests with the top ten. The rearrangement uses TRBV4-1 and TRBJ1-2; TRBD1 matches 7 bases. The sequencing input was naive CD4+ T cells sorted from blood. Indicated subset: CD45RA+ positively selected. The sequence was collected from a man younger than 30 in good health. The CDR3 loop is CASSQEVGQDRYGYTF. The CDR3, as DNA: TGCGCCAGCAGCCAAGAAGTCGGACAGGACCGATATGGCTACACCTTC.